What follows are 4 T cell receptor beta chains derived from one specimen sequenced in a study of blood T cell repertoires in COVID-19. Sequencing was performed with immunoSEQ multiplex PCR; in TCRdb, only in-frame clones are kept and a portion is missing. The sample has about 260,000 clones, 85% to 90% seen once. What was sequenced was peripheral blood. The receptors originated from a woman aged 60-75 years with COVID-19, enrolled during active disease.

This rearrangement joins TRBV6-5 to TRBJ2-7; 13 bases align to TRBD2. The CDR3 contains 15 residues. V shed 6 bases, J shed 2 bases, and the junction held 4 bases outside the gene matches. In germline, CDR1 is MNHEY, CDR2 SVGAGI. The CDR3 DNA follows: TGTGCCAGCAGACGGACTAGCGGGAGTACCTACGAGCAGTACTTC. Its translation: CASRRTSGSTYEQYF.

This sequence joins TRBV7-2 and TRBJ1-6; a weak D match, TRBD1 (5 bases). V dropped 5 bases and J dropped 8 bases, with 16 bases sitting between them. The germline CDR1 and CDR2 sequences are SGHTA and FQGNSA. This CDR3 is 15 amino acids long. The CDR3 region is CASSVRPGGDSPLHF. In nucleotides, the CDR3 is TGTGCCAGCAGCGTGAGACCCGGGGGAGATTCACCCCTCCACTTT.

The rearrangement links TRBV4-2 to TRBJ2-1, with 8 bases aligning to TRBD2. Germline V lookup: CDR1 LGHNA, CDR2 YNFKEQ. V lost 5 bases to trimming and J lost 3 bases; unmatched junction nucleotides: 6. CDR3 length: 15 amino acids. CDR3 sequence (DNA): TGTGCCAGCAGCACACTAGCGGCCCGCTACAATGAGCAGTTCTTC. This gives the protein CASSTLAARYNEQFF.

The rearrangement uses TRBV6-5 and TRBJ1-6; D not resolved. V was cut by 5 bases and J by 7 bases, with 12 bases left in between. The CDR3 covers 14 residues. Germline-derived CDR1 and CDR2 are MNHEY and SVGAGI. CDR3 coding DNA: TGTGCCAGCAGTCCCACGACTTCAAATTCACCCCTCCACTTT. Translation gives CASSPTTSNSPLHF.